The clone carrying this T cell receptor (beta chain) was seen at least ten times. Its target is unknown. TCRdb recomputed calls from the 5' RACE reads with MiXCR, one row per CDR3 protein. Of about 27,000 distinct CDR3 sequences listed, around 21% are singletons. The sample is drawn from a study of neurological immune-mediated disorders. General study findings and limits: Across subjects, no CDR3 amino acid sequence appeared in expanded clones of more than one subject, a finding that suggested private repertoires in all groups.

Germline values: CDR1 SGDLS, CDR2 YYNGEE. With 4 bases removed from V and 0 bases from J, the gap between germline ends came to 10 bases. The CDR3 sequence is 15 residues long. The sequenced sample was PBMCs. This chain joins TRBV9 and TRBJ2-2; possible D gene TRBD1, 6 bases. This clonotype was obtained from an older woman in good health. In DNA form, the CDR3 reads TGTGCCAGCAGCCCCCGGACAGCGAACACCGGGGAGCTGTTTTTT. Encoded protein: CASSPRTANTGELFF.